This T cell receptor (beta chain) was captured by sequencing in a study of shared clonotypes between healthy human individuals. Study conclusions and caveats: With several donors compared, 5% to 5.5% of naive CD4 clonotypes were shared. Sequencing depth was expected to affect clonotype sharing among donors.

The ends lost 0 bases at V and 4 bases at J; junction bases unmatched: 5. This CDR3 is built from 15 residues. Per germline, CDR1 SGHNT and CDR2 YENEEA. About this clone itself: The antigen remains unidentified.

Using immunoSEQ multiplex PCR, the repertoire was profiled, and TCRdb retains in-frame clones only, with some absent. The sample holds about 1 million clones; more than 60% are singletons and the top ten take over 1.3%. The clonotype comes from a man aged 18 to 30 in good health. The genes are TRBV11-3 and TRBJ2-7, with 8 bases matching TRBD1. Sequences were obtained from memory CD4+ T cells sorted from blood. The subset: CD45RA-negative fraction. The CDR3 DNA reads TGTGCCAGCAGCTTAGAGGCCGGGACAGGTTACGAGCAGTACTTC. It translates to CASSLEAGTGYEQYF.